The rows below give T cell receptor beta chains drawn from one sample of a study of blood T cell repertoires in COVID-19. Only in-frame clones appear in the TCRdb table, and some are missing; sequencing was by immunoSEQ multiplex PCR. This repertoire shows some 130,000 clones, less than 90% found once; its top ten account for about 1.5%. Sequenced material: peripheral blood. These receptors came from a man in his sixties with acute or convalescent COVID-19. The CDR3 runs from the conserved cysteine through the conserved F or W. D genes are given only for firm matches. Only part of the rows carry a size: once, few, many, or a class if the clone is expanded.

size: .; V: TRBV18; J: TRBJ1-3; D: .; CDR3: CASSPPGKTVGNTIYF; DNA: TGTGCCAGCTCACCACCCGGAAAAACAGTTGGAAACACCATATATTTT
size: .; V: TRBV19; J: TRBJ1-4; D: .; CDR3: CASSVPGDFNEKLFF; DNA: TGTGCCAGTAGTGTGCCGGGGGACTTTAATGAAAAACTGTTTTTT
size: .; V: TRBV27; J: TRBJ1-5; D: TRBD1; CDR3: CASSNRGGQPQHF; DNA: TGTGCCAGCAGTAACAGGGGGGGTCAGCCCCAGCATTTT
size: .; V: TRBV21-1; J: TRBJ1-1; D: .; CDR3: CASSKVGAGGCTEAFF; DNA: TGTGCCAGCAGCAAAGTTGGGGCAGGGGGCTGCACTGAAGCTTTCTTT
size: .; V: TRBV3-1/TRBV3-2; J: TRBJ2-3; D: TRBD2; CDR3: CASSQGRLAGATDTQYF; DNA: TGTGCCAGCAGCCAAGGCCGTCTAGCGGGAGCCACAGATACGCAGTATTTT
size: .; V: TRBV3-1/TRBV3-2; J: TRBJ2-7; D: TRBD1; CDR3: CASSQGPGTGGDEQYF; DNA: TGTGCCAGCAGCCAAGGCCCCGGGACAGGGGGCGACGAGCAGTACTTC
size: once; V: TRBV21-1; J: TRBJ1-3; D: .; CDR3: CASSISGIPGNTIYF; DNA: TGTGCCAGCAGCATATCAGGGATCCCTGGAAACACCATATATTTT
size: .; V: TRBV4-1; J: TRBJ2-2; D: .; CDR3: CASSQEMEGYTGELFF; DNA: TGCGCCAGCAGCCAAGAGATGGAGGGGTACACCGGGGAGCTGTTTTTT
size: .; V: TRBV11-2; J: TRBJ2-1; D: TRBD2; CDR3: CASSLGLAGGYNEQFF; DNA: TGTGCCAGCAGCTTAGGACTAGCGGGGGGTTACAATGAGCAGTTCTTC
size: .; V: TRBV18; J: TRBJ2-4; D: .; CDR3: CASSPQVRGEGNIQYF; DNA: TGTGCCAGCTCACCCCAGGTCAGGGGCGAGGGAAACATTCAGTACTTC
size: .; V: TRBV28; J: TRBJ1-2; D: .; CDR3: CASSPPGQWDYGYTF; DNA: TGTGCCAGCAGTCCTCCTGGGCAGTGGGACTATGGCTACACCTTC
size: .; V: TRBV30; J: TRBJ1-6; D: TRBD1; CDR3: CAWSVGQGDNSPLHF; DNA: TGTGCCTGGAGTGTAGGGCAGGGGGATAATTCACCCCTCCACTTT
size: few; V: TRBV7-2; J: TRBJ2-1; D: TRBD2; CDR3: CASSRTGRLAGERNNEQFF; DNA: TGTGCCAGCAGCCGTACCGGGAGACTAGCGGGAGAACGGAACAATGAGCAGTTCTTC
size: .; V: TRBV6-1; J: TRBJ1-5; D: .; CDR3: CASSEGGRGSNQPQHF; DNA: TGTGCCAGCAGTGAAGGGGGCAGGGGAAGCAATCAGCCCCAGCATTTT
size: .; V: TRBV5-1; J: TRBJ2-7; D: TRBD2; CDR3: CASRDEGGRTSGPSYEQYF; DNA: TGCGCCAGCAGGGACGAGGGGGGTAGGACTAGCGGGCCCTCCTACGAGCAGTACTTC
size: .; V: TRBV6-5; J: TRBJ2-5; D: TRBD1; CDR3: CASTGDQETQYF; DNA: TGTGCCAGTACAGGGGACCAAGAGACCCAGTACTTC
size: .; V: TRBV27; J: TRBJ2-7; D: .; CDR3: CASSFTGYEQYF; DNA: TGTGCCAGCAGTTTCACAGGGTACGAGCAGTACTTC
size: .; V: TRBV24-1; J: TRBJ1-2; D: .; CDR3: CATSDSKRGAGYTF; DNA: TGTGCCACCAGTGACTCTAAGCGGGGGGCGGGCTACACCTTC
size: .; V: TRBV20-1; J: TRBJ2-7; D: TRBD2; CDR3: CSASRSVAGVGVEYEQYF; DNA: TGCAGTGCTAGTAGGTCGGTAGCGGGAGTCGGGGTTGAGTACGAGCAGTACTTC
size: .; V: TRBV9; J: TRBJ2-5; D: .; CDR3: CASSVAGARLQETQYF; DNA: TGTGCCAGCAGCGTAGCGGGTGCGCGACTCCAAGAGACCCAGTACTTC
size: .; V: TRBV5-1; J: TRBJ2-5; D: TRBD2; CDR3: CASSLARTSGIGETQYF; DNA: TGCGCCAGCAGCTTGGCCAGGACTAGCGGGATAGGGGAGACCCAGTACTTC
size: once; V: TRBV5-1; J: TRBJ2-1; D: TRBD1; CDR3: CASSTRTGDGNEQFF; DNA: TGCGCCAGCAGCACACGGACAGGGGACGGCAATGAGCAGTTCTTC
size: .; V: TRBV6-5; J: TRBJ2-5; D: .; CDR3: CASSYAPGETQYF; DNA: TGTGCCAGCAGTTACGCCCCAGGGGAGACCCAGTACTTC
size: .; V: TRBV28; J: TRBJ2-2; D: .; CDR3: CASSFTDTGELFF; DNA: TGTGCCAGCAGTTTCACGGACACCGGGGAGCTGTTTTTT
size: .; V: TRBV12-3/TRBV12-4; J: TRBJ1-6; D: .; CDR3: CASSRDRPAALHF; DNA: TGTGCCAGCAGCCGCGACCGACCAGCGGCCCTCCACTTT
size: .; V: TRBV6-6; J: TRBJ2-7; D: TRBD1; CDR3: CASSKPDRGSDEQYF; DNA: TGTGCCAGCAGTAAACCAGACAGGGGTAGCGACGAGCAGTACTTC
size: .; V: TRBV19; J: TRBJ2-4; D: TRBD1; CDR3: CASSIVGQGKNIQYF; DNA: TGTGCCAGTAGTATAGTTGGACAGGGGAAAAACATTCAGTACTTC
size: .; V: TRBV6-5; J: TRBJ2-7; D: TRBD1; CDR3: CASSYSQGTAEQYF; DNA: TGTGCCAGCAGTTACTCGCAGGGGACAGCCGAGCAGTACTTC
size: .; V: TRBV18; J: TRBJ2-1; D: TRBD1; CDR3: CASSGQGAWNNEQFF; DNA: TGTGCCAGCTCGGGACAGGGGGCTTGGAACAATGAGCAGTTCTTC
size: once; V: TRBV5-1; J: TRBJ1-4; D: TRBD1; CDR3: CASSLRQGEEKLFF; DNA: TGCGCCAGCAGCTTGAGGCAGGGGGAGGAAAAACTGTTTTTT
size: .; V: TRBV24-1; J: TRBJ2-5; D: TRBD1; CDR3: CATSDARTGGQETQYF; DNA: TGTGCCACCAGTGATGCGCGGACAGGGGGCCAAGAGACCCAGTACTTC